The source of this T cell receptor beta chain is a study of CD8+ T cells in alopecia areata. Extracted RNA was reverse transcribed, and the resulting cDNA served as sequencing template. TCRdb keeps only in-frame clones here, not all; method: immunoSEQ multiplex PCR. The sample records roughly 200,000 clones, approximately 55% being singletons. The CDR3 is made up of 17 amino acids. Trimming took 0 bases from V and 6 from J, leaving 21 bases between them. Per germline, CDR1 SGDLS and CDR2 YYNGEE. The treatment: oral pan-JAK inhibitor, 5-10 mg twice daily. Sequencing used CD8+ T cells sorted from blood, obtained at week 24, from a patient treated with tofacitinib. The receptor was isolated from a human donor with alopecia areata. This rearrangement joins TRBV9 to TRBJ1-2; D remains unclear. In DNA, the CDR3 is TGTGCCAGCAGCGTAGCCGTAGTTCCCGACAAGTCCCATGGCTACACCTTC. This encodes CASSVAVVPDKSHGYTF.